One sample yielded the 17 T cell receptor beta chains listed below, sequenced in a study of shared clonotypes between healthy human individuals. Only in-frame clones appear in the TCRdb table, and some are missing; sequencing was by immunoSEQ multiplex PCR. The sample yields roughly 2,300,000 clones, just under 95% seen once. The sequenced material came from naive CD4+ T cells from PBMCs. Subset of the sample: CD45RA+ positively selected. The receptor set was obtained from a man aged 18 to 29 in good health. Some clones in this sample may be carry-over from other donors' samples.

The rearrangement joins TRBV5-1 to TRBJ2-6; TRBD1 might be the D (5 bases). V was cut by 6 bases and J by 0 bases, with 13 bases left in between. Germline-derived CDR1 and CDR2 are SGHRS and YFSETQ. This CDR3 contains 16 residues. CDR3 protein: CASKPGQLSGANVLTF. In DNA form, the CDR3 reads TGCGCCAGCAAGCCCGGACAACTCTCTGGGGCCAACGTCCTGACTTTC.

CDR3 in amino acids: CASSQEYRGRGAEAFF. The DNA of the CDR3 is TGCGCCAGCAGCCAAGAGTACAGGGGGCGTGGGGCTGAAGCTTTCTTT. The chain joins TRBV4-1 to TRBJ1-1; 9 nucleotides agree with TRBD1. Losses at the gene ends were 0 bases for V and 6 bases for J; bases not matched to a gene: 8. CDR1 is MGHRA, CDR2 YSYEKL, per germline. The CDR3 loop spans 16 amino acids.

V gene TRBV30 combines with J gene TRBJ1-5; 9 bases fit TRBD1. Unmatched junction bases numbered 12, after V lost 2 bases and J lost 1 base. CDR3 length: 18 residues. Germline CDR1 reads GTSNPN; CDR2 reads SVGIG (reference sequence). The CDR3 reads CAWSQLDRGIGSNQPQHF. The CDR3 bases are TGTGCCTGGAGTCAGTTAGACAGGGGGATCGGGAGCAATCAGCCCCAGCATTTT.

The gene calls are TRBV19 and TRBJ2-1; 9 nucleotides align to TRBD1. CDR1 is LNHDA, CDR2 SQIVND, per germline (reference sequence). V gave up 3 bases and J gave up 6 bases; unmatched junction bases: 9. There are 16 residues in the CDR3. DNA for the CDR3: TGTGCCAGTAGTATGCCCGGGACAGGGACGTTCAATGAGCAGTTCTTC. Translating gives CASSMPGTGTFNEQFF.

The rearrangement links TRBV27 to TRBJ1-1, with D uncertain. The germline V gene has CDR1 MNHEY and CDR2 SMNVEV (reference sequence). This CDR3 is built from 15 residues. Trimming removed 1 base from V and 2 bases from J, with 11 bases in between. In nucleotides, the CDR3 is TGTGCCAGCAGTTTATTTCCACCAGGAAACACTGAAGCTTTCTTT. This codes for CASSLFPPGNTEAFF.

The chain has TRBV5-8 and TRBJ2-3, with 9 nucleotides matching TRBD1. V shed 1 base and J 1 base; nucleotides not matched to a gene: 1. CDR3 length: 15 amino acids. Germline V gene lookup returns CDR1 SGHTS and CDR2 YDEGEE. For the CDR3, the DNA is TGTGCCAGCAGCTTGTGGACAGGGGGCACAGATACGCAGTATTTT. Translated: CASSLWTGGTDTQYF.

The V gene is TRBV5-1, the J gene TRBJ2-5; 7 bases are a match to TRBD1. Germline V lookup: CDR1 SGHRS, CDR2 YFSETQ. This CDR3 has 14 residues. With 6 bases clipped from V and 2 bases from J, the junction kept 7 bases outside the gene matches. The CDR3 DNA follows: TGCGCCAGCAAGATGGGACAGCCACAAGAGACCCAGTACTTC. Encoded protein: CASKMGQPQETQYF.

In DNA form, the CDR3 reads TGTGCCAGCAGCTTGGGGACGGGGAACACTGAAGCTTTCTTT. Translated, it gives CASSLGTGNTEAFF. This rearrangement joins TRBV5-6 to TRBJ1-1; D remains unclear. The CDR3 is made up of 14 amino acids. Per germline, CDR1 SGHDT and CDR2 YYEEEE. V lost 0 bases to trimming and J lost 1 base, with 7 bases between them.

This chain joins TRBV13 and TRBJ1-1; 7 bases line up with TRBD1. The V gene's germline CDR1 is PRHDT and CDR2 FYEKMQ (reference sequence). Losses at the gene ends were 6 bases for V and 1 base for J; bases not matched to a gene: 8. This CDR3 contains 15 residues. In DNA form, the CDR3 reads TGTGCCAGCAGGCCCGAAAGACAGGGGAACACTGAAGCTTTCTTT. Its protein is CASRPERQGNTEAFF. Full variable domain (missing parts from reference TRBV13 and TRBJ1-1): AAGVIQSPRHLIKEKRETATLKCYPIPRHDTVYWYQQGPGQDPQFLISFYEKMQSDKGSIPDRFSAQQFSDYHSELNMSSLELGDSALYFCASRPERQGNTEAFFGQGTRLTVV.

The V and J genes are TRBV30 and TRBJ2-7, with D possibly TRBD1 on 5 matching bases. This CDR3 has 8 residues. In germline, CDR1 is GTSNPN, CDR2 SVGIG (reference sequence). The CDR3 region is CLGHEQYF. The DNA of the CDR3 is TGTTTGGGGCACGAGCAGTACTTC. Supplemented by reference TRBV30 and TRBJ2-7, the full variable domain reads SQTIHQWPATLVQPVGSPLSLECTVEGTSNPNLYWYRQAAGRGLQLLFYSVGIGQISSEVPQNLSASRPQDRQFILSSKKLLLSDSGFYLCLGHEQYFGPGTRLTVT.

The chain is built from TRBV15 and TRBJ2-5; D is uncertain. V lost 1 base to trimming and J lost 4 bases, with 7 bases between them. Germline values: CDR1 LNHNV, CDR2 YYDKDF (reference sequence). The CDR3 length is 13 residues. The DNA for the CDR3 is TGTGCCACCAGCAGAGCCCCCCGAGAGACCCAGTACTTC. Translation gives CATSRAPRETQYF.

The chain carries TRBV6-5 and TRBJ1-1; D perhaps matches TRBD1 (5 bases). Germline CDR1 reads MNHEY; CDR2 reads SVGAGI. The ends were cut back, 8 bases at V and 3 bases at J, with 16 bases in the middle. This CDR3 is 14 amino acids long. CDR3 in DNA: TGTGCCAGCGCCATCAACAGGTACTACACTGAAGCTTTCTTT. As protein: CASAINRYYTEAFF.

The gene calls are TRBV6-1 and TRBJ1-5; 9 positions agree with TRBD1. CDR1 is MNHNS, CDR2 SASEGT, per germline. Germline trimming cut 2 bases from V and 9 bases from J; bases unmatched to any gene: 8. The CDR3 is 15 residues long. The CDR3 DNA reads as TGTGCCAGCAGTGAACGGGACAGGGAAGTTCGGCCCCAGCATTTT. Protein product: CASSERDREVRPQHF.

The genes are TRBV19 and TRBJ2-2; TRBD2 matches at 8 bases. The CDR3 is 16 residues long. The V gene end was trimmed by 1 base and the J gene end by 6 bases; junction bases not matched to a gene: 7. The germline V gene has CDR1 LNHDA and CDR2 SQIVND (reference sequence). CDR3 nucleotide sequence: TGTGCCAGTAGTATAGGGACTAGCCTTCTTTCCGGGGAGCTGTTTTTT. Amino acids: CASSIGTSLLSGELFF.

The V call is TRBV28, the J call TRBJ2-7; TRBD2 aligns across 8 bases. V lost 5 bases, J lost 5 bases, and 8 bases stayed unmatched. This CDR3 comprises 14 residues. The germline V gene encodes CDR1 MDHEN and CDR2 SYDVKM. CDR3 protein: CASSTGPGGDEQYF. The CDR3, as DNA: TGTGCCAGCAGTACCGGACCGGGAGGGGACGAGCAGTACTTC.

V usage is TRBV19 and J usage is TRBJ1-5; D unclear. The germline gives CDR1 LNHDA, CDR2 SQIVND (reference sequence). V was cut by 5 bases and J by 1 base, with 21 bases left in between. CDR3 size: 18 residues. CDR3 sequence: CASSWRATGVQSNQPQHF. CDR3 DNA: TGTGCCAGTAGTTGGAGGGCGACTGGGGTACAAAGCAATCAGCCCCAGCATTTT. Full variable domain (rest looked up from reference TRBV19 and TRBJ1-5): DGGITQSPKYLFRKEGQNVTLSCEQNLNHDAMYWYRQDPGQGLRLIYYSQIVNDFQKGDIAEGYSVSREKKESFPLTVTSAQKNPTAFYLCASSWRATGVQSNQPQHFGDGTRLSIL.

The chain couples TRBV5-1 to TRBJ2-3; D possibly corresponds to TRBD2 (5 bases). The CDR3 spans 16 residues. Germline V gives CDR1 SGHRS, CDR2 YFSETQ. Trimming pared 0 bases from V and 7 bases from J, leaving 18 bases between. CDR3 in amino acids: CASSLGDWRKSNTQYF. Written as DNA, the CDR3 is TGCGCCAGCAGCTTGGGAGACTGGAGGAAAAGTAATACGCAGTATTTT.